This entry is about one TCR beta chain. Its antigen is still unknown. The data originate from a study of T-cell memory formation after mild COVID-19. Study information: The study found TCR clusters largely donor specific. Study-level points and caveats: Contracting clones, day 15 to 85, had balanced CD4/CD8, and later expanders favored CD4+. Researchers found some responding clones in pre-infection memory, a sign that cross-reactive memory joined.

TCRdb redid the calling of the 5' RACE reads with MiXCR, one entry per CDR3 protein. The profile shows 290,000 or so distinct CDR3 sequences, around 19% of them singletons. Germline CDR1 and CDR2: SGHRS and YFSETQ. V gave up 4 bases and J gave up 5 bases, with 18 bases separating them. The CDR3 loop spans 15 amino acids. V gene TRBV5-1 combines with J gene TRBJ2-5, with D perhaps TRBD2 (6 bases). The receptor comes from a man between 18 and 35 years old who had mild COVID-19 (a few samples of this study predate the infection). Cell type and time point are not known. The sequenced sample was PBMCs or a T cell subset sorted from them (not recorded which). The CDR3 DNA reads TGCGCCAGCAGCCCTGGGGACTTTATTAGGGAGACCCAGTACTTC. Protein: CASSPGDFIRETQYF.